A selection of T cell receptor beta chains follows, all from one sample in a study of early stage breast cancer tumors. Here immunoSEQ multiplex PCR was the method, and the copy in TCRdb shows in-frame clones only, minus some. The table has roughly 58,000 clones, 75% to 95% seen once; the top ten hold roughly 5%. Specimen: blood. The receptors were gathered from a person between 65 and 79 years old with breast cancer. Both conserved end residues are trimmed from each CDR3. The D gene is left open where the match is weak.

V	J	D	CDR3
TRBV7-8	TRBJ2-2	TRBD2	ASSLRPSPARESGELF
TRBV30	TRBJ1-1	NA	AWSKGLNTEAF
TRBV19	TRBJ1-2	TRBD1	ASSRVPGQSTSYT
TRBV9	TRBJ1-2	NA	ASSVAAPTGIYGYT
TRBV7-3	TRBJ2-5	NA	ASSLGTRMVETQY
TRBV6-1	TRBJ1-2	TRBD1	ASSDRRDRGNYGYT
TRBV28	TRBJ1-5	NA	ASSLAPTHRGNQPQH
TRBV29-1	TRBJ2-1	NA	SVCLTGAYNEQF
TRBV5-1	TRBJ2-6	TRBD1	ASSTGGVGANVLT
TRBV30	TRBJ2-3	TRBD2	ACASGGAGTQY
TRBV30	TRBJ2-6	NA	AWERSGANVLT
TRBV10-3	TRBJ2-2	TRBD2	AISEGTSPRTGELF
TRBV11-2	TRBJ2-7	NA	ASSLSLYEQY
TRBV6-5	TRBJ2-2	NA	ASSYSRGTGELF
TRBV6-1	TRBJ2-7	NA	ASRRATYEQY
TRBV30	TRBJ2-3	TRBD2	AWSWAGGRGTQY
TRBV5-4	TRBJ2-5	NA	ASSLVRETQY
TRBV30	TRBJ1-2	NA	AWRDLTDYYGYT
TRBV15	TRBJ1-4	TRBD1	ATSRDARQGRDEKLF
TRBV7-2	TRBJ1-2	NA	ASSSRGAGYYGYT
TRBV18	TRBJ1-3	NA	ASSPLARDTIY
TRBV10-2	TRBJ2-3	TRBD2	ASSRTSGGLEDTQY